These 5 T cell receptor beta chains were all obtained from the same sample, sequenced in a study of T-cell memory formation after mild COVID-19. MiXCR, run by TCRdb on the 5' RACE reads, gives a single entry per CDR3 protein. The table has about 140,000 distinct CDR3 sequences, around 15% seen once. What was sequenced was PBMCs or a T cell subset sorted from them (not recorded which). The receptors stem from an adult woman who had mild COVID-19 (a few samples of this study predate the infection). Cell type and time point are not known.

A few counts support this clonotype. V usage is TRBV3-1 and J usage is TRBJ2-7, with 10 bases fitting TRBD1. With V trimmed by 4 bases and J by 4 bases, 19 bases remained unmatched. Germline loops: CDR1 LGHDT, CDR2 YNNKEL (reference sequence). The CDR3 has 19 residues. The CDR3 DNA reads TGTGCCAGCAGCCGCCCTGATGCTCTGACAGGGGGCAGAACTTACGAGCAGTACTTC. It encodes CASSRPDALTGGRTYEQYF.

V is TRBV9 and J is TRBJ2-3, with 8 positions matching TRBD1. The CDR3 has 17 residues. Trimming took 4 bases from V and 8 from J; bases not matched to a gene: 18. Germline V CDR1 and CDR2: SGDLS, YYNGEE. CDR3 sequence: CASSPADRALYGGTQYF. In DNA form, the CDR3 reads TGTGCCAGCAGCCCGGCGGACAGGGCTTTATATGGGGGTACGCAGTATTTT. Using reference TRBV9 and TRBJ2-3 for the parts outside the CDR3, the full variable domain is DSGVTQTPKHLITATGQRVTLRCSPRSGDLSVYWYQQSLDQGLQFLIQYYNGEERAKGNILERFSAQQFPDLHSELNLSSLELGDSALYFCASSPADRALYGGTQYFGPGTRLTVL.

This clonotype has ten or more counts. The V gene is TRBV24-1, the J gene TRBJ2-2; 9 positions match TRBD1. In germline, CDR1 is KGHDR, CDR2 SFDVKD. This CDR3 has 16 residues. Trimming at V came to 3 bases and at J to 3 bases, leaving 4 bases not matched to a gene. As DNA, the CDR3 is TGTGCCACCAGTGATCCGGGACAGGGCGACACCGGGGAGCTGTTTTTT. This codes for CATSDPGQGDTGELFF.

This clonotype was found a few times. CDR3 protein: CAISDPGGLATDTQYF. The CDR3 DNA follows: TGTGCCATCAGTGACCCCGGGGGACTAGCTACAGATACGCAGTATTTT. V and J are TRBV10-3 and TRBJ2-3; 9 positions agree with TRBD2. This CDR3 is 16 amino acids long. CDR1 is ENHRY, CDR2 SYGVKD, per germline. J lost 3 bases, V lost 3 bases, and 7 bases had no gene match.

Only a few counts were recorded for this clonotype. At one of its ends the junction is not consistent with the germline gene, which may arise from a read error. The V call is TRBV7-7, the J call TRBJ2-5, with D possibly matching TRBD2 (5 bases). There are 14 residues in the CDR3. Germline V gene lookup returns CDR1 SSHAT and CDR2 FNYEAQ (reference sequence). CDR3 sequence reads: CASSKPGFEETQYF. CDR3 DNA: TGTGCTAGCAGCAAACCGGGATTTGAAGAGACCCAGTACTTC. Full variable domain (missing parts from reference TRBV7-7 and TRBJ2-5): GAGVSQSPRYKVTKRGQDVTLRCDPISSHATLYWYQQALGQGPEFLTYFNYEAQPDKSGLPSDRFSAERPEGSISTLTIQRTEQRDSAMYRCASSKPGFEETQYFGPGTRLLVL.